This T cell receptor (beta chain) appears in the sequencing data of a study of blood T cell repertoires in COVID-19. Background on the study: Collection of acute and convalescent COVID-19 samples took place in the United States, Italy and Spain.

Under the authors' procedure: Scientists estimated how many nucleated cells there were by amplifying reference gene primers. Profiling relied on immunoSEQ multiplex PCR, and the TCRdb table lists in-frame clones only, not all of them. Clone size and the V and J calls come from that table; the DNA yielded D and trimming. The sample contains a few hundred thousand clones, approximately 81% of which appear only once. This TCR came from a woman between 18 and 29 years old with acute or convalescent COVID-19. What was sequenced was peripheral blood.

CDR3 sequence reads: CASSTGDTYNSPLHF. The CDR3 DNA reads as TGTGCCAGCAGTACAGGAGACACCTATAATTCACCCCTCCACTTT. The chain has TRBV6-5 and TRBJ1-6; weak D call: TRBD1 (5 bases). The CDR3 spans 15 residues. With 5 bases removed from V and 2 bases from J, the gap between germline ends came to 10 bases. CDR1 is MNHEY and CDR2 is SVGAGI in the germline V gene.